These T cell receptor beta chains were read from a single sample in a study of vaccination effects on CD4 cells after COVID-19. Profiled with immunoSEQ multiplex PCR; TCRdb holds only in-frame clones, not every one. The repertoire holds about 19,000 clones, with about 74% as singletons. Their specific antigens are unknown. The source was CD4+ T cells from PBMCs cultured with SARS-CoV-2 spike peptides, collected before COVID-19 vaccination. These receptors all stem from a human donor who had a prior SARS-CoV-2 infection. CDR3s include the opening cysteine and the closing phenylalanine or tryptophan. Fields, in order: D gene, clone size, J gene, V gene, CDR3 DNA, CDR3 protein. D genes are given only for firm matches. Size tells how often a clone was seen (once, few, many) or the class of an expanded clone, and some rows leave it out.

>NA|NA|TRBJ1-2|TRBV11-2
TGTGCCAGCAGCTTTACCGGGACGCAAGGCTACACCTTC
CASSFTGTQGYTF
>NA|NA|TRBJ2-5|TRBV5-1
TGCGCCAGCAGCTTGACACAGGGTTCGGGAGAGACCCAGTACTTC
CASSLTQGSGETQYF
>TRBD2|NA|TRBJ2-1|TRBV4-2
TGTGCCAGCAGCCAAGATCTCGTGTGGGAGGGTCGAAATGAGCAGTTCTTC
CASSQDLVWEGRNEQFF
>TRBD1|NA|TRBJ2-3|TRBV24-1
TGTGCCACCAGTGAGACTGGACAGGGGACAGATACGCAGTATTTT
CATSETGQGTDTQYF
>NA|NA|TRBJ2-6|TRBV5-1
TGCGCCAGCAGCTTGGGCAACTCTGGGGCCAACGTCCTGACTTTC
CASSLGNSGANVLTF
>TRBD2|NA|TRBJ2-1|TRBV5-1
TGCGCCAGCAGCTTCCCGGGACTAGCGGGGGGGCCGGGATACAATGAGCAGTTCTTC
CASSFPGLAGGPGYNEQFF
>TRBD2|NA|TRBJ2-1|TRBV5-1
TGCGCCAGCAGCTTGGCCGCGGGAGACAATGAGCAGTTCTTC
CASSLAAGDNEQFF
>NA|NA|TRBJ1-4|TRBV18
TGTGCCAGCTCACGATCCGGGTCTGAGAATGAAAAACTGTTTTTT
CASSRSGSENEKLFF
>NA|NA|TRBJ1-1|TRBV20-1
TGCAGTGCTAGTGGCAGGGTGGCTACTGAAGCTTTCTTT
CSASGRVATEAFF
>NA|NA|TRBJ2-7|TRBV7-2
TGTGCCAGCAGCTTTGGCCGGGGGTTCTACGAGCAGTACTTC
CASSFGRGFYEQYF
>TRBD2|NA|TRBJ2-1|TRBV5-1
TGCGCCAGCAGAGCGGGGGCTGCTAATGAGCAGTTCTTC
CASRAGAANEQFF
>NA|NA|TRBJ2-1|TRBV7-3
TGTGCCAGCAGCTCGACCTACAGCTCCTACAATGAGCAGTTCTTC
CASSSTYSSYNEQFF
>NA|NA|TRBJ1-6|TRBV3-1/TRBV3-2
TGTGCCAGCAGCCAAGAGCCGGGCTATAATTCACCCCTCCACTTT
CASSQEPGYNSPLHF
>TRBD1|few|TRBJ2-7|TRBV4-1
TGCGCCAGCAGCCAACATCAGGGGGACCCCTACGAGCAGTACTTC
CASSQHQGDPYEQYF
>TRBD2|NA|TRBJ2-1|TRBV27
TGTGCCAGCAGGGCGACTAGCGGGGGGGCCTGGGAGCAGTTCTTC
CASRATSGGAWEQFF
>NA|NA|TRBJ2-5|TRBV5-4
TGTGCCAGCAGCCGGGACACTGTGGAGACCCAGTACTTC
CASSRDTVETQYF
>TRBD1|few|TRBJ2-7|TRBV9
TGTGCCAGCAGCGTGGGGGACAGGCTCTACGAGCAGTACTTC
CASSVGDRLYEQYF
>TRBD2|NA|TRBJ2-7|TRBV7-6
TGTGCCAGCAGCTTGGGCGGGGGGCTAAGCTCCTACGAGCAGTACTTC
CASSLGGGLSSYEQYF
>TRBD1|NA|TRBJ1-1|TRBV10-3
TGTGCCATCAAAGGGACAGGGGATGTTGCTTTCTTT
CAIKGTGDVAFF
>NA|NA|TRBJ1-6|TRBV30
TGTGCCTGGAGTCTAGACAGCTATAATTCACCCCTCCACTTT
CAWSLDSYNSPLHF
>TRBD1|NA|TRBJ1-1|TRBV6-5
TGTGCCAGCAGCCCCGGGACAGGGGGACTGAGGTATGCTTTCTTT
CASSPGTGGLRYAFF
>TRBD1|NA|TRBJ1-6|TRBV3-1/TRBV3-2
TGTGCCAGCAGCCAAACAGGGGTCAATTCACCCCTCCACTTT
CASSQTGVNSPLHF